Each of the 25 T cell receptor beta chains below was sequenced from the same sample in a study of cytomegalovirus exposure and HLA in healthy donors. PCR amplification relied on 60 Vbeta primers (plus 13 Jbeta primers). Repertoires were generated with immunoSEQ multiplex PCR, while TCRdb's copy carries only in-frame clones and drops some. The listing contains around 34,000 clones. Sequenced input: PBMCs. Source of these receptors: a woman aged 40-49 years in good health and CMV-seropositive.

The CDR3 region is CASSRTTFNNEQFF. In nucleotides, the CDR3 is TGTGCCAGCTCTCGCACTACCTTCAACAATGAGCAGTTCTTC. The chain employs TRBV27 and TRBJ2-1, with D hard to call. V was shortened by 8 bases and J by 5 bases, with 16 bases between the two germline ends. Germline V gene sequence: CDR1 MNHEY, CDR2 SMNVEV (reference sequence). This CDR3 is 14 amino acids long.

The chain uses TRBV4-3 and TRBJ2-7; D is perhaps TRBD1 (6 bases). This CDR3 comprises 15 residues. The V gene lost 0 bases and the J gene lost 3 bases, with 12 bases spanning the gap. Germline V lookup: CDR1 LGHNA, CDR2 YSLEER. CDR3 sequence: CASSQEWAGDYEQYF. The CDR3 DNA reads as TGCGCCAGCAGCCAAGAATGGGCAGGGGACTACGAGCAGTACTTC.

Concerning this clone: At one end the junction does not follow the germline gene, possibly because of a read error. The J gene is TRBJ2-7, the V gene TRBV7-9, with 10 positions matching TRBD2. The CDR3 covers 16 residues. CDR1 is SEHNR, CDR2 FQNEAQ, per germline (reference sequence). Here the CDR3 reads CAGSLGPASGGYEQYF. DNA for the CDR3: TGTGCCGGCAGCTTAGGCCCCGCTAGCGGGGGCTACGAGCAGTACTTC.

The chain couples TRBV11-1 to TRBJ1-2, with D possibly matching TRBD1 (5 bases). Per germline, CDR1 SGHAT and CDR2 FQDESV (reference sequence). The CDR3 length is 13 residues. The germline V and J ends were trimmed by 1 base and 2 bases, with 5 bases remaining between them. CDR3 protein: CASSLGQNYGYTF. The CDR3 DNA reads as TGTGCCAGCAGCTTAGGACAGAACTATGGCTACACCTTC. The whole variable domain, filled in from reference TRBV11-1 and TRBJ1-2, reads EAEVAQSPRYKITEKSQAVAFWCDPISGHATLYWYRQILGQGPELLVQFQDESVVDDSQLPKDRFSAERLKGVDSTLKIQPAELGDSAMYLCASSLGQNYGYTFGSGTRLTVV.

The rearrangement joins TRBV7-9 to TRBJ1-4, with 7 bases aligning to TRBD1. Germline V gene sequence: CDR1 SEHNR, CDR2 FQNEAQ (reference sequence). CDR3 length equals 15 residues. V shed 5 bases, J shed 4 bases, and the junction held 7 bases outside the gene matches. CDR3 nucleotides: TGTGCCAGCAGCCCAGGACAGGATTATAATGAAAAACTGTTTTTT. Translation: CASSPGQDYNEKLFF.

V gene TRBV11-2 combines with J gene TRBJ2-1; TRBD2 might be the D (5 bases). Trimming left V 3 bases short and J 3 bases short, with 9 bases between. Germline CDR1 and CDR2: SGHAT and FQNNGV. The length of the CDR3 is 14 residues. The CDR3 region is CASSFLALYNEQFF. The CDR3 nucleotides read TGTGCCAGCAGCTTCCTAGCCCTCTACAATGAGCAGTTCTTC.

The rearrangement joins TRBV5-1 to TRBJ1-3; 9 bases map to TRBD1. Per germline, CDR1 SGHRS and CDR2 YFSETQ. The ends lost 4 bases at V and 4 bases at J; junction bases unmatched: 3. The CDR3 is 14 amino acids. The CDR3 sequence: CASSAGTGGNTIYF. The CDR3 DNA reads as TGCGCCAGCAGCGCGGGGACAGGGGGAAACACCATATATTTT.

The V gene is TRBV7-8, the J gene TRBJ2-1, with a tentative D call TRBD2 (6 bases). Trimming stripped 5 bases from V and 8 bases from J, with 13 bases between. The CDR3 sequence is 13 residues long. Per the germline V gene, CDR1 is SGHVS and CDR2 is FQNEAQ. As DNA, the CDR3 is TGTGCCAGCAGCACGGACTATATCTATGAGCAGTTCTTC. This encodes CASSTDYIYEQFF. Together with reference TRBV7-8 and TRBJ2-1, the CDR3 gives the full variable domain: GAGVSQSPRYKVAKRGQDVALRCDPISGHVSLFWYQQALGQGPEFLTYFQNEAQLDKSGLPSDRFFAERPEGSVSTLKIQRTQQEDSAVYLCASSTDYIYEQFFGPGTRLTVL.

As DNA, the CDR3 is TGTGCCAGCAGCCCCTCCACACGGAACACTGAAGCTTTCTTT. As protein: CASSPSTRNTEAFF. The chain links TRBV7-2 to TRBJ1-1; D gene unclear. The CDR3 sequence is 14 residues long. CDR1 is SGHTA and CDR2 is FQGNSA in the germline V gene. V was shortened by 5 bases and J by 1 base, with 11 bases between the two germline ends.

The chain couples TRBV10-3 to TRBJ2-5; D remains unclear. Trimming took off 0 bases at V and 9 bases at J, with 8 bases between the two ends. The germline CDR1 and CDR2 sequences are ENHRY and SYGVKD. The CDR3 has 12 amino acids. The CDR3 loop is CAISESDMAQYF. DNA of the CDR3: TGTGCCATCAGTGAGTCAGACATGGCCCAGTACTTC.

The CDR3 is CASSLDSAARSQYF. The CDR3 bases are TGCGCCAGCAGCTTGGATTCGGCCGCGAGGTCGCAGTATTTT. This chain uses TRBV5-1 with TRBJ2-3; no clear D gene. The germline V gene encodes CDR1 SGHRS and CDR2 YFSETQ. This CDR3 comprises 14 residues. Trimming took off 0 bases at V and 10 bases at J, with 15 bases between the two ends.

The gene calls are TRBV2 and TRBJ1-1; possibly TRBD1 for D (5 bases). This CDR3 comprises 13 residues. Germline values: CDR1 SNHLY, CDR2 FYNNEI. Deletions cut 7 bases from V and 4 bases from J, with 13 bases between. This chain's CDR3 is CASIGREGTEAFF. The CDR3, as DNA: TGTGCCAGCATCGGCAGGGAGGGCACTGAAGCTTTCTTT.

This chain joins TRBV5-4 and TRBJ2-5; 8 nucleotides agree with TRBD2. This CDR3 region has 15 residues. Trimming cost V 4 bases and J 2 bases; bases outside gene matches: 7. From germline, CDR1 is SGHNT and CDR2 YYREEE (reference sequence). The CDR3 loop is CASSRTGLEQETQYF. CDR3 bases: TGTGCCAGCAGCCGGACGGGACTAGAGCAAGAGACCCAGTACTTC.

The genes are TRBV28 and TRBJ2-5; the match to TRBD2 covers 10 bases. Losses at the gene ends were 3 bases for V and 5 bases for J; bases not matched to a gene: 12. The germline gives CDR1 MDHEN, CDR2 SYDVKM. The CDR3 is 17 residues long. CDR3 nucleotides: TGTGCCAGCAGTTTGTTGTTAGCGGGAGGCCGCCGGGAGACCCAGTACTTC. Amino acids: CASSLLLAGGRRETQYF.

V usage is TRBV2 and J usage is TRBJ2-5; TRBD2 is a possible D gene (6 bases). The J call could be wrong; TRBJ2-7 is a better fit for the DNA end. CDR1 is SNHLY and CDR2 is FYNNEI in the germline V gene. The CDR3 totals 16 residues. CDR3 nucleotides: TGTGCCAGCAGTGGGGGGTGGGGCGGGACGGGCTACGAGCAGTACTTC. Protein product: CASSGGWGGTGYEQYF.

V gene TRBV5-8 combines with J gene TRBJ2-5; 9 bases are shared with TRBD1. Germline lookup yields CDR1 SGHTS and CDR2 YDEGEE. V lost 0 bases to trimming and J lost 6 bases; unmatched junction nucleotides: 3. The CDR3 contains 14 residues. The CDR3: CASSLGGTGKTQYF. As DNA, the CDR3 is TGTGCCAGCAGCTTGGGAGGGACAGGGAAGACCCAGTACTTC.

The chain combines TRBV19 with TRBJ1-3; TRBD1 might be the D (5 bases). The germline gives CDR1 LNHDA, CDR2 SQIVND (reference sequence). The CDR3 runs to 14 residues. The V and J ends lost 7 bases and 2 bases respectively, with 12 bases between them. The DNA of the CDR3 is TGTGCCAGTAAATTCGCGGGGCCTGGAAACACCATATATTTT. Protein product: CASKFAGPGNTIYF. Supplemented by reference TRBV19 and TRBJ1-3, the full variable domain reads DGGITQSPKYLFRKEGQNVTLSCEQNLNHDAMYWYRQDPGQGLRLIYYSQIVNDFQKGDIAEGYSVSREKKESFPLTVTSAQKNPTAFYLCASKFAGPGNTIYFGEGSWLTVV.

J is TRBJ2-1 and V is TRBV11-2; 11 bases match TRBD2. J lost 5 bases, V lost 6 bases, and 15 bases had no gene match. The V gene's germline CDR1 is SGHAT and CDR2 FQNNGV. CDR3 size: 18 residues. The CDR3 here is CASSSFLQLAGDHNEQFF. In DNA, the CDR3 is TGTGCCAGCAGTTCCTTTCTCCAACTAGCGGGAGATCACAATGAGCAGTTCTTC.

The gene calls are TRBV11-2 and TRBJ2-5; 12 nucleotides line up with TRBD2. There are 16 residues in the CDR3. Losses at the gene ends were 1 base for V and 8 bases for J; bases not matched to a gene: 8. Germline-derived CDR1 and CDR2 are SGHAT and FQNNGV. The CDR3 sequence is CASSLVGLAGQPTQYF. The CDR3 DNA reads as TGTGCCAGCAGCTTAGTTGGACTAGCGGGGCAGCCCACCCAGTACTTC. Based on the CDR3 plus reference TRBV11-2 and TRBJ2-5, the full variable domain is EAGVAQSPRYKIIEKRQSVAFWCNPISGHATLYWYQQILGQGPKLLIQFQNNGVVDDSQLPKDRFSAERLKGVDSTLKIQPAKLEDSAVYLCASSLVGLAGQPTQYFGPGTRLLVL.

The chain has TRBV6-5 and TRBJ2-5, with TRBD1 matching 7 bases. The assigned J gene may be wrong: the sequence end matches TRBJ2-7 better. Germline assignment: CDR1 MNHEY and CDR2 SVGAGI. The CDR3 totals 15 residues. The CDR3 spells CASSHDRDPSYEQYF. CDR3 in DNA: TGTGCCAGCAGTCACGACAGGGACCCCTCCTACGAGCAGTACTTC.

This chain joins TRBV5-1 and TRBJ2-1; 9 bases align to TRBD1. J was trimmed by 2 bases and V by 0 bases; bases with no gene match: 3. The V gene's germline CDR1 is SGHRS and CDR2 YFSETQ. CDR3 size: 16 residues. CDR3 DNA sequence: TGCGCCAGCAGCTTGGAAGGACAGGGGACCTACAATGAGCAGTTCTTC. Translation gives CASSLEGQGTYNEQFF.

The rearrangement joins TRBV5-4 to TRBJ1-2; D ambiguous. V dropped 4 bases and J dropped 6 bases, with 13 bases sitting between them. Germline V CDR1 and CDR2: SGHNT, YYREEE (reference sequence). CDR3 length equals 13 residues. This CDR3 reads CASSRERPNGYTF. DNA of the CDR3: TGTGCCAGCAGCCGGGAACGACCAAATGGCTACACCTTC.

V usage is TRBV28 and J usage is TRBJ2-7; D perhaps matches TRBD2 (5 bases). The V end lost 7 bases, the J end lost 2 bases, and 9 bases lay between the germline ends. CDR1 is MDHEN, CDR2 SYDVKM, per germline. The CDR3 is 12 residues long. The CDR3 region is CASTTGTYEQYF. CDR3 nucleotides: TGTGCCAGCACGACGGGAACCTACGAGCAGTACTTC.

On this clone itself: This same CDR3 is encoded by further DNA sequences in the sample. V usage is TRBV27 and J usage is TRBJ2-1, with D possibly being TRBD2 (5 bases). The CDR3 is made up of 12 amino acids. V shed 1 base and J shed 8 bases, with 6 bases lying between them. CDR1 MNHEY and CDR2 SMNVEV come from the germline V gene (reference sequence). DNA of the CDR3: TGTGCCAGCAGTTTATTGGGAGATGAGCAGTTCTTC. It is translated as CASSLLGDEQFF.

The CDR3 nucleotides read TGCGCCAGCAGCTTGGCGGGAGAGACAGATACGCAGTATTTT. Protein sequence: CASSLAGETDTQYF. The J gene is TRBJ2-3, the V gene TRBV5-1, with TRBD2 as a possible D gene (6 bases). With 0 bases removed from V and 3 bases from J, the gap between germline ends came to 8 bases. Per the germline V gene, CDR1 is SGHRS and CDR2 is YFSETQ. This CDR3 comprises 14 residues.